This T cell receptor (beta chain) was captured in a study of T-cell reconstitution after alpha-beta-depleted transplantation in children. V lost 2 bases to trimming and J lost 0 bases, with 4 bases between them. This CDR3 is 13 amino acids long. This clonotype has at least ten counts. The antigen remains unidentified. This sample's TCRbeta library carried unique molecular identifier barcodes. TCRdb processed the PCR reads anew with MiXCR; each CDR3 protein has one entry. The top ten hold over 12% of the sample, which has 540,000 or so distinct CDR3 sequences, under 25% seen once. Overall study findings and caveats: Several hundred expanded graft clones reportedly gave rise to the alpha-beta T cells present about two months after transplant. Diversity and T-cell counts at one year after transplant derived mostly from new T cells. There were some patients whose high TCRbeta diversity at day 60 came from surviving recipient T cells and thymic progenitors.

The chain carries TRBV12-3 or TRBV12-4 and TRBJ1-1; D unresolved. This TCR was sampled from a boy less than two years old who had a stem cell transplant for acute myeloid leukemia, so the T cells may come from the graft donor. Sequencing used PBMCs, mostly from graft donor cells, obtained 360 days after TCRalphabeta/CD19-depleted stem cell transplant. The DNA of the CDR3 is TGTGCCAGCAGTTTATCCGTGAACACTGAAGCTTTCTTT. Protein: CASSLSVNTEAFF.